This entry is about one T cell receptor (beta chain). What it recognizes is unknown. The V end was cut by 0 bases, the J end by 5 bases, with 6 bases between. CDR1 LGHNA and CDR2 YNFKEQ come from the germline V gene. The CDR3 loop spans 13 amino acids. The TCR beta cDNA libraries carried unique molecular identifiers. T cells numbering roughly 1 to 10 million yielded cDNA molecules that totaled roughly 500,000. Via MiXCR, TCRdb re-called the PCR reads, giving one row per CDR3 protein. This repertoire shows around 710,000 distinct CDR3 sequences, around 46% found once; its top ten account for roughly 5%. This specimen belongs to a study of post-analysis software for immune sequencing data. Overall study: The patients showed relapsing-remitting, secondary progressive and progressive-relapsing multiple sclerosis courses.

General observations from the study: Among 5 or 6 TRBV segments more frequent in patients than controls were TRBV5-6, TRBV5-1 and TRBV20-1. Compared against controls, patients with multiple sclerosis displayed significantly lower normalized Chao1 diversity. With F measure, samples from one preparation batch clustered together strongly.

The source of this sequence is a girl aged 10 to 17 with multiple sclerosis. Sequencing was done on a sample of blood. V and J are TRBV4-2 and TRBJ2-3; no definite D call. The chain's CDR3 is CASSQEPRDTQYF. The DNA of the CDR3 is TGTGCCAGCAGCCAAGAACCCAGAGATACGCAGTATTTT.